The 22 T cell receptor beta chains below were found in one sample sequenced in a study of T-cell memory formation after mild COVID-19. TCRdb recomputed calls from the 5' RACE reads with MiXCR, one row per CDR3 protein. The top ten hold about 0.8% of the sample, which has 45,000 or so distinct CDR3 sequences, over 6.5% seen once. The sample taken for sequencing was PBMCs or a T cell subset sorted from them (not recorded which). These TCRs come from an adult who had mild COVID-19 (a few samples of this study predate the infection). Cell type and time point are not known.

This clonotype was seen more than once but under ten times. V gene TRBV6-4 combines with J gene TRBJ2-3; 10 positions agree with TRBD2. J lost 2 bases, V lost 0 bases, and 11 bases had no gene match. This CDR3 spans 19 amino acids. Germline V lookup: CDR1 MRHNA, CDR2 SNTAGT. The CDR3 sequence: CASSDSPSGGRTFTDTQYF. CDR3 DNA sequence: TGTGCCAGCAGTGACTCGCCTAGCGGGGGCCGGACGTTCACAGATACGCAGTATTTT.

The table lists this clonotype with a few counts. The chain links TRBV14 to TRBJ2-1, with D possibly matching TRBD2 (6 bases). CDR1 is SGHDN, CDR2 FVKESK, per germline. The CDR3 is made up of 14 amino acids. V was trimmed by 4 bases and J by 4 bases, leaving 11 bases between them. As DNA, the CDR3 is TGTGCCAGCAGCCGGGCAGGGAGGTACAATGAGCAGTTCTTC. Residues: CASSRAGRYNEQFF.

This clonotype was recorded at least ten times. The rearrangement links TRBV5-5 to TRBJ2-7; D call uncertain. The CDR3 extends over 14 amino acids. Germline CDR1 SGHKS, CDR2 YYEKEE (reference sequence). With 0 bases removed from V and 1 base from J, the gap between germline ends came to 8 bases. The chain's CDR3 is CASSLEAGSYEQYF. The CDR3 DNA is TGTGCCAGCAGCTTGGAGGCCGGTTCCTACGAGCAGTACTTC.

The table lists this clonotype with a few counts. The genes are TRBV6-1 and TRBJ1-5; a weak D match, TRBD1 (5 bases). Looked up from germline, CDR1 is MNHNS and CDR2 is SASEGT. The CDR3 is made up of 15 amino acids. Trimming took 6 bases from V and 4 from J, leaving 16 bases between them. CDR3 residues: CASSLSGGINQPQHF. The CDR3 DNA reads TGTGCCAGCAGCCTAAGCGGGGGAATTAATCAGCCCCAGCATTTT.

This clonotype was seen many times. This sequence joins TRBV20-1 and TRBJ2-5, with 9 bases identical to TRBD2. CDR1 and CDR2 (germline): DFQATT, SNEGSKA (reference sequence). The CDR3 is 16 amino acids. The V and J ends lost 6 bases and 5 bases, in that order; junction bases with no gene match: 16. CDR3 nucleotide sequence: TGCAGTGCCGCCGGAGGTAGCGGGAGTTTTAGCGAGACCCAGTACTTC. Translating gives CSAAGGSGSFSETQYF.

CDR3 sequence: CASSRDNTEAFF. The CDR3 DNA follows: TGTGCCAGCAGCCGCGATAACACTGAAGCTTTCTTT. The chain links TRBV11-3 to TRBJ1-1; D remains ambiguous. The germline V and J ends were trimmed by 5 bases and 2 bases, with 6 bases remaining between them. The CDR3 has 12 amino acids. In germline, CDR1 is SGHNT, CDR2 YENEEA.

This clonotype was seen at least ten times. CDR3 sequence reads: CASSLRRADTQYF. CDR3 coding DNA: TGTGCCAGCAGCCTGCGGCGGGCAGATACGCAGTATTTT. The gene calls are TRBV7-2 and TRBJ2-3, with D possibly being TRBD2 (5 bases). This CDR3 comprises 13 residues. Trimming stripped 5 bases from V and 4 bases from J, with 10 bases between. Germline V gene sequence: CDR1 SGHTA, CDR2 FQGNSA.

This clonotype was observed many times. The chain couples TRBV12-3 or TRBV12-4 to TRBJ1-1; tentative D call: TRBD1 (5 bases). The V end lost 6 bases, the J end lost 11 bases, and 19 bases lay between the germline ends. The CDR3 runs 13 residues. CDR3 DNA: TGTGCCAGCAGCCCGGGACCACCGGCTGGGGCTTTCTTT. Translating it yields CASSPGPPAGAFF.

In this sample, this clonotype turned up many times. This chain connects TRBV4-3 to TRBJ2-7; 8 nucleotides line up with TRBD2. CDR1 is LGHNA, CDR2 YSLEER, per germline. After removal of 2 bases from V and 4 bases from J, the junction contained 10 bases not matched to a gene. The CDR3 contains 16 residues. CDR3 sequence (DNA): TGCGCCAGCAGCCAATACACCGGGACTAGTGGGTACGAGCAGTACTTC. Its protein product is CASSQYTGTSGYEQYF.

This clonotype came up a few times. It is unclear where the CDR3 begins or ends on the DNA, so no DNA is shown, and the CDR3 is as TCRdb lists it. The V gene is TRBV23-1, the J gene TRBJ2-2; no check of the table's D call, TRBD1, against the DNA was made. TRBV23-1 is treated as an ORF (open reading frame) with a function not yet certain. The CDR3 is 17 residues long, ends included. CDR3 amino acids: CASSQAVLGQGPGSCFF.

This clonotype was observed many times. This chain connects TRBV7-9 to TRBJ2-2; D ambiguous. CDR1 is SEHNR, CDR2 FQNEAQ, per germline (reference sequence). V was clipped by 1 base and J by 4 bases, with 4 bases between them. The CDR3 is 13 amino acids. The CDR3 reads CASSLDGTGELFF. The CDR3 coding sequence is TGTGCCAGCAGCTTAGATGGCACCGGGGAGCTGTTTTTT.

The J gene is TRBJ1-4, the V gene TRBV6-5; 9 bases map to TRBD1. From germline, CDR1 is MNHEY and CDR2 SVGAGI. This CDR3 spans 14 amino acids. The junction had 4 bases not matched to a gene; V was cut back by 3 bases and J by 8 bases. The CDR3 is CASSYDRGFEKLFF. CDR3 DNA: TGTGCCAGCAGTTATGACAGGGGGTTCGAAAAACTGTTTTTT.

This clonotype has just one count. This may stem from a read error, because a much larger clone lies one nucleotide away. The V call is TRBV4-1, the J call TRBJ1-2, with a possible D match to TRBD1 (5 bases). The V gene's germline CDR1 is MGHRA and CDR2 YSYEKL. The CDR3 loop spans 14 amino acids. This CDR3 is CARSQEGTGVGYTF. CDR3 bases: TGCGCCAGAAGCCAAGAAGGTACAGGAGTTGGCTACACCTTC.

This clonotype was observed at least ten times. V is TRBV27 and J is TRBJ1-2, with D uncertain. The ends were cut back, 4 bases at V and 8 bases at J, with 14 bases in the middle. CDR1 is MNHEY, CDR2 SMNVEV, per germline (reference sequence). CDR3 length equals 13 residues. The CDR3 here is CASSSDGAWGYTF. The DNA for the CDR3 is TGTGCCAGCAGTTCCGACGGTGCTTGGGGCTACACCTTC.

This clonotype was seen a few times. The CDR3 loop is CASSIRGRTDTQYF. CDR3 in DNA: TGTGCCAGTAGTATTCGCGGGAGGACAGATACGCAGTATTTT. This sequence joins TRBV19 and TRBJ2-3; the match to TRBD2 covers 8 bases. J was trimmed by 3 bases and V by 3 bases; bases with no gene match: 2. The CDR3 totals 14 residues. Germline lookup yields CDR1 LNHDA and CDR2 SQIVND (reference sequence).

By proportion, this clonotype is medium-sized. The chain uses TRBV6-5 and TRBJ2-3; D remains unclear. The V end was cut by 5 bases, the J end by 6 bases, with 6 bases between. CDR3 length: 11 amino acids. Germline V CDR1 and CDR2: MNHEY, SVGAGI. CDR3: CASSDWDTQYF. In nucleotides, the CDR3 is TGTGCCAGCAGTGACTGGGATACGCAGTATTTT.

Many counts were recorded for this clonotype. The chain has TRBV5-5 and TRBJ2-2; D is ambiguous. The CDR3 is 15 residues long. V was shortened by 4 bases and J by 0 bases, with 10 bases between the two germline ends. Germline V CDR1 and CDR2: SGHKS, YYEKEE (reference sequence). The CDR3: CASSLQLANTGELFF. Here the CDR3 DNA reads TGTGCCAGCAGCCTCCAACTCGCGAACACCGGGGAGCTGTTTTTT.

In its sample, this clonotype was seen many times. For the CDR3, the DNA is TGTGCCAGCAGTTTATCTAGGGGAGGGGCTCCAAGCTCCTACGAGCAGTACTTC. Amino acids: CASSLSRGGAPSSYEQYF. The rearrangement uses TRBV28 and TRBJ2-7, with TRBD2 identical over 7 bases. The CDR3 consists of 18 residues. From germline, CDR1 is MDHEN and CDR2 SYDVKM. Unmatched junction bases numbered 12, after V lost 1 base and J lost 0 bases.

The V gene is TRBV9, the J gene TRBJ1-5; the D is unclear. Trimming took off 0 bases at V and 3 bases at J, with 10 bases between the two ends. The CDR3 covers 15 residues. Germline loops: CDR1 SGDLS, CDR2 YYNGEE. This chain's CDR3 is CASSVGGSFNQPQHF. In DNA form, the CDR3 reads TGTGCCAGCAGCGTAGGAGGCAGCTTCAATCAGCCCCAGCATTTT.

At least ten counts were recorded for this clonotype. The chain combines TRBV12-3 or TRBV12-4 with TRBJ1-1, with a tentative D call TRBD1 (6 bases). This CDR3 has 14 amino acids. V was clipped by 3 bases and J by 4 bases, with 12 bases between them. DNA of the CDR3: TGTGCCAGCAGTTTTCAGGGGCCGTTCACTGAAGCTTTCTTT. This encodes CASSFQGPFTEAFF.

This clonotype showed up just a few times. The rearrangement joins TRBV6-6 to TRBJ1-4, with D maybe TRBD1 (6 bases). There are 13 residues in the CDR3. Trimming took 7 bases from V and 5 from J, leaving 11 bases between them. Germline V lookup: CDR1 MNHNY, CDR2 SVGAGI (reference sequence). The CDR3 sequence is CASTDSTNEKLFF. The CDR3 nucleotides read TGTGCCAGCACGGACAGCACCAATGAAAAACTGTTTTTT.

This clonotype was detected ten times or more. This chain connects TRBV3-1 to TRBJ2-5; D remains ambiguous. The CDR3 covers 14 residues. CDR1 is LGHDT and CDR2 is YNNKEL in the germline V gene (reference sequence). Trimming left V 4 bases short and J 1 base short, with 10 bases between. The CDR3 coding sequence is TGTGCCAGCAGCCTGCGGTCAGTCCAAGAGACCCAGTACTTC. Amino acids: CASSLRSVQETQYF.